This TCR beta chain is from a study of cytomegalovirus exposure and HLA in healthy donors. Study-level points and caveats: Analysis was carried out at a later point, and it linked a missense DCLRE1C variant to TCR beta V- and J-gene trimming.

It was healthy bone marrow donors who served as donors. The PCR employed 60 Vbeta primers together with 13 Jbeta primers. Produced via immunoSEQ multiplex PCR; TCRdb's table is partial and in-frame only. In total, the table holds some 70,000 clones. From germline, CDR1 is SGHVS and CDR2 FNYEAQ. Trimming at V came to 7 bases and at J to 4 bases, leaving 9 bases not matched to a gene. The CDR3 is made up of 14 amino acids. On this clone: Its antigen is not identified.

This chain joins TRBV7-6 and TRBJ2-5, with 7 bases identical to TRBD2. The sample was PBMCs. The clonotype was recovered from a man aged 35 to 55 in good health and CMV-seronegative. The CDR3 region has the DNA TGTGCCAGCACCGTAACTGAGCGGGGAGAGACCCAGTACTTC. This codes for CASTVTERGETQYF.